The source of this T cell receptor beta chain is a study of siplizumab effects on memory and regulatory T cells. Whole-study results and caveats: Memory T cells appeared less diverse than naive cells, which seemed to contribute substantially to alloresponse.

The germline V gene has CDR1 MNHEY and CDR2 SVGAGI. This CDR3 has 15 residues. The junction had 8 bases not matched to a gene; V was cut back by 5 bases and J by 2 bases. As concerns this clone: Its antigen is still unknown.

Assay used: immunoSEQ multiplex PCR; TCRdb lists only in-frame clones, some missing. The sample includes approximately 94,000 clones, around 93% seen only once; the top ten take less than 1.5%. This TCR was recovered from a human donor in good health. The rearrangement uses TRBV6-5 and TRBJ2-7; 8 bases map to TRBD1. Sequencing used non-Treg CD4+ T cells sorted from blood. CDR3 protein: CASSREDRVPYEQYF. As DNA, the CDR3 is TGTGCCAGCAGTAGGGAGGACAGGGTACCCTACGAGCAGTACTTC.